This TCR beta chain came from a study of OX40 agonist ivuxolimab in advanced cancers. Clones were sequenced by immunoSEQ multiplex PCR, and TCRdb holds only the in-frame ones, with some missing. The sample contains 55,000 to 75,000 clones, around nine tenths of which appear only once. Looked up from germline, CDR1 is SQVTM and CDR2 is ANQGSEA. The length of the CDR3 is 14 residues. J lost 4 bases, V lost 5 bases, and 5 bases had no gene match. The sample consisted of CD4+ or CD8+ T cells sorted from blood, taken in a trial of the OX40 agonist ivuxolimab. The chain combines TRBV29-1 with TRBJ1-3; 10 nucleotides line up with TRBD1. The receptor comes from an adult with an advanced solid tumor such as melanoma, head and neck, liver or kidney cancer. The DNA for the CDR3 is TGCAGCGTTCGACAGGGGGCAGGGGGAAACACCATATATTTT. Protein product: CSVRQGAGGNTIYF.